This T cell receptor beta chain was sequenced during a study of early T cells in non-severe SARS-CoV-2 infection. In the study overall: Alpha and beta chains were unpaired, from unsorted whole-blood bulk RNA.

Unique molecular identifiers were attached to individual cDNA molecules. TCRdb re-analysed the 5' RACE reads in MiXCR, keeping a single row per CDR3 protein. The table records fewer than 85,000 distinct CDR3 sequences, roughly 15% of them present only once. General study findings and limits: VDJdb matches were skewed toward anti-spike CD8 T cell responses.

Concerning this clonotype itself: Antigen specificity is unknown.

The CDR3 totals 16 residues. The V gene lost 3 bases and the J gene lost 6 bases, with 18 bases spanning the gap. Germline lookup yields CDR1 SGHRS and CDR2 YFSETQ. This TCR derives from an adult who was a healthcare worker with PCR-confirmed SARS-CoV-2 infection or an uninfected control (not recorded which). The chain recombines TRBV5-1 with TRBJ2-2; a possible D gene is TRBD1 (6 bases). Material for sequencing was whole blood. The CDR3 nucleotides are TGCGCCAGCAGCTACCGGGACACCTATTTGGCCGGGGAGCTGTTTTTT. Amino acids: CASSYRDTYLAGELFF. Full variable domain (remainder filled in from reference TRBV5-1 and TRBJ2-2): KAGVTQTPRYLIKTRGQQVTLSCSPISGHRSVSWYQQTPGQGLQFLFEYFSETQRNKGNFPGRFSGRQFSNSRSEMNVSTLELGDSALYLCASSYRDTYLAGELFFGEGSRLTVL.